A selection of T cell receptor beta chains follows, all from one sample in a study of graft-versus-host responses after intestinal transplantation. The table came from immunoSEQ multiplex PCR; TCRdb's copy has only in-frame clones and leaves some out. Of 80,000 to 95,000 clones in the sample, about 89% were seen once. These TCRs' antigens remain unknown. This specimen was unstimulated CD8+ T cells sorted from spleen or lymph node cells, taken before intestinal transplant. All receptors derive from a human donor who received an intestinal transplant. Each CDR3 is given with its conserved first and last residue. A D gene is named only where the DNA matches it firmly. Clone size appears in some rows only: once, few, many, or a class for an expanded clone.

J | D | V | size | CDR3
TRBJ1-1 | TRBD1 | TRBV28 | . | CASSLSGTGGSGTEAFF
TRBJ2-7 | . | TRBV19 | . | CASSSSRSYEQYF
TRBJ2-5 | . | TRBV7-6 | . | CASSPDSGEVRGETQYF
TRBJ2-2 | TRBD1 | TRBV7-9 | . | CASSHSGQAGELFF
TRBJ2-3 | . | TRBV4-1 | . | CASSQGGGADTQYF
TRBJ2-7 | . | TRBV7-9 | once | CASSSVGGRTYEQYF
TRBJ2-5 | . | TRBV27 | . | CASSSDQETQYF
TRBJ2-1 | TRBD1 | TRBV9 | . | CASSVEGAAYNEQFF
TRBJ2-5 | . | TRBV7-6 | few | CASSSKFERLGETQYF
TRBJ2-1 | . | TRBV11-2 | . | CASSLAVLGEQFF
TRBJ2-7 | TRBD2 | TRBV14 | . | CASRHSGNSYEQYF
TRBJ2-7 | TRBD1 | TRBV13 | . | CASSPITDRGREQYF
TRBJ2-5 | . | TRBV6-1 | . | CASSESFWQETQYF
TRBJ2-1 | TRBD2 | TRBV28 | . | CASRAGASYNEQFF
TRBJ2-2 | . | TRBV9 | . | CASSPPNTGELFF
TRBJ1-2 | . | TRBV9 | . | CASSAPGFPNYGYTF
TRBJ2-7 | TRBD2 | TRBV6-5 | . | CASSEPGLAGEQYF
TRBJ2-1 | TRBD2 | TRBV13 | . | CASSSGLAGYNEQFF
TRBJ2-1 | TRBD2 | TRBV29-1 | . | CSVEGGPWSYNEQFF
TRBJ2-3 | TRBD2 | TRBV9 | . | CASSETSGPTDSTDTQYF